The rows below give T cell receptor beta chains drawn from one sample of a study of cytomegalovirus exposure and HLA in healthy donors. Here immunoSEQ multiplex PCR was the method, and the copy in TCRdb shows in-frame clones only, minus some. The repertoire consists of some 130,000 clones, with roughly 85% occurring once and the leading ten covering 6.5%. Source material: PBMCs. These receptors came from a man in his forties in good health and CMV-seropositive. Each CDR3 is given with its conserved first and last residue. A D gene is named only where the DNA matches it firmly. Some rows have no size entry. The others give once, few or many, or a class for an expanded clone.

J	V	size	D	CDR3	DNA
TRBJ2-1	TRBV11-2	once	.	CASSLEAGPLPNEQFF	TGTGCCAGCAGCTTAGAGGCGGGCCCTCTCCCCAATGAGCAGTTCTTC
TRBJ2-7	TRBV10-3	.	.	CAIRGKGADEQYF	TGTGCCATCAGAGGCAAGGGAGCGGACGAGCAGTACTTC
TRBJ2-4	TRBV10-3	.	TRBD2	CAISEAGLAETSNIQYF	TGTGCCATCAGTGAGGCCGGACTAGCGGAAACCTCAAACATTCAGTACTTC
TRBJ1-5	TRBV9	.	TRBD1	CASGPGTGVNSQPQHF	TGTGCCAGCGGGCCGGGGACAGGGGTTAATAGTCAGCCCCAGCATTTT
TRBJ1-1	TRBV6-1	once	TRBD1	CASSRDRETEAFF	TGTGCCAGCAGCCGGGACAGGGAGACTGAAGCTTTCTTT
TRBJ2-1	TRBV6-5	.	TRBD2	CATKPTSSSYNEQFF	TGTGCCACCAAACCGACTAGCTCTTCTTACAATGAGCAGTTCTTC
TRBJ2-1	TRBV29-1	.	.	CSAQVGAGSYNEQFF	TGCAGCGCCCAGGTGGGAGCGGGCTCCTACAATGAGCAGTTCTTC
TRBJ2-7	TRBV5-1	few	TRBD2	CASSRTSGSRDEQYF	TGCGCCAGCAGCCGAACAAGCGGGAGCAGGGACGAGCAGTACTTC
TRBJ2-1	TRBV5-1	.	.	CASSFGGRGNNEQFF	TGCGCCAGCAGCTTTGGAGGTCGGGGGAACAATGAGCAGTTCTTC
TRBJ2-1	TRBV11-2	.	TRBD2	CASSHRLAGVSEQFF	TGTGCCAGCAGCCACAGACTAGCGGGAGTTAGTGAGCAGTTCTTC
TRBJ2-7	TRBV6-5	.	.	CATERAQGSGEQYF	TGTGCCACCGAGAGGGCACAGGGCTCAGGCGAGCAGTACTTC
TRBJ2-1	TRBV2	.	TRBD2	CASSEGVAGVGNEQFF	TGTGCCAGCAGTGAGGGAGTAGCGGGAGTTGGAAATGAGCAGTTCTTC
TRBJ2-7	TRBV15	.	TRBD1	CATSQTGTSYEQYF	TGTGCCACCAGCCAGACAGGGACCTCCTACGAGCAGTACTTC
TRBJ1-1	TRBV2	.	.	CASPQGVNTEAFF	TGTGCCAGCCCCCAAGGGGTGAACACTGAAGCTTTCTTT
TRBJ2-2	TRBV11-3	.	TRBD1	CASSPGQGRNTGELFF	TGTGCCAGCAGTCCAGGACAGGGGCGAAACACCGGGGAGCTGTTTTTT
TRBJ2-3	TRBV5-1	.	TRBD2	CASSLGVAGFTDTQYF	TGCGCCAGCAGCTTGGGAGTAGCGGGCTTCACAGATACGCAGTATTTT
TRBJ1-1	TRBV14	.	.	CASSPRQHTEAFF	TGTGCCAGCAGCCCTCGACAGCACACTGAAGCTTTCTTT
TRBJ1-1	TRBV11-1	.	.	CASSLARGDFEAFF	TGTGCCAGCAGCTTAGCCAGGGGTGACTTTGAAGCTTTCTTT
TRBJ2-7	TRBV5-1	.	.	CASSLDWPFSYEQYF	TGCGCCAGCAGCTTAGACTGGCCGTTTTCCTACGAGCAGTACTTC
TRBJ2-7	TRBV19	once	TRBD1	CASRDRGHYEQYF	TGTGCCAGTAGAGACAGGGGGCACTACGAGCAGTACTTC
TRBJ2-1	TRBV7-9	.	TRBD1	CALEGGTGGLDEQFF	TGTGCCCTAGAGGGGGGGACAGGGGGTTTAGATGAGCAGTTCTTC
TRBJ1-1	TRBV9	.	.	CASSVEQNTEAFF	TGTGCCAGCAGCGTGGAGCAGAACACTGAAGCTTTCTTT
TRBJ1-2	TRBV30	.	.	CAWSMTGLEGYTF	TGTGCCTGGAGTATGACAGGTTTGGAAGGCTACACCTTC
TRBJ1-4	TRBV5-5	.	.	CASSPEGGEEKLFF	TGTGCCAGCAGCCCGGAGGGGGGGGAAGAAAAACTGTTTTTT
TRBJ2-7	TRBV5-1	.	TRBD2	CASSLIGGGNYEQYF	TGCGCCAGCAGCTTAATCGGGGGAGGGAACTACGAGCAGTACTTC
TRBJ1-1	TRBV6-5	.	TRBD1	CASSYGTGVGTEAFF	TGTGCCAGCAGTTACGGGACAGGGGTGGGGACTGAAGCTTTCTTT
TRBJ2-2	TRBV7-6	.	TRBD1	CASSLDRGYTGELFF	TGTGCCAGCAGCTTAGACAGGGGATACACCGGGGAGCTGTTTTTT
TRBJ2-2	TRBV30	.	.	CAWSMSTGELFF	TGTGCCTGGAGCATGAGCACCGGGGAGCTGTTTTTT
TRBJ2-7	TRBV13	.	.	CASSLEGRLGTYEQYF	TGTGCCAGCAGCTTAGAAGGTAGACTCGGGACCTACGAGCAGTACTTC
TRBJ2-7	TRBV28	.	TRBD1	CASSLAGTGPYEQYF	TGTGCCAGCAGTTTAGCGGGGACAGGGCCATACGAGCAGTACTTC
TRBJ2-5	TRBV11-3	.	.	CASSLDHGGRETQYF	TGTGCCAGCAGCTTAGATCACGGGGGTAGAGAGACCCAGTACTTC
TRBJ1-5	TRBV10-1	once	.	CASSEIGDQPQHF	TGCGCCAGCAGTGAGATCGGTGATCAGCCCCAGCATTTT
TRBJ2-1	TRBV18	.	.	CASSPPRQHSYNEQFF	TGTGCCAGCTCACCACCGAGACAGCACTCCTACAATGAGCAGTTCTTC
TRBJ1-5	TRBV19	.	TRBD1	CASSNLLGQGDPQGQPQHF	TGTGCCAGTAGTAACCTCCTGGGACAGGGGGATCCTCAAGGTCAGCCCCAGCATTTT
TRBJ2-1	TRBV2	.	TRBD2	CASSAGLAGGIEQFF	TGTGCCAGCAGCGCGGGACTAGCGGGAGGGATTGAGCAGTTCTTC
TRBJ1-1	TRBV7-3	.	.	CASSSVPYSSEAFF	TGTGCCAGCAGCTCCGTTCCGTATTCTTCTGAAGCTTTCTTT
TRBJ2-3	TRBV7-6	.	TRBD1	CASSPGQGMGDTQYF	TGTGCCAGCAGCCCCGGACAGGGGATGGGAGATACGCAGTATTTT
TRBJ1-6	TRBV9	.	.	CASSPRGNSPLHF	TGTGCCAGCAGCCCTCGCGGTAATTCACCCCTCCACTTT
TRBJ2-4	TRBV6-5	.	TRBD1	CASSSGQDRGNIQYF	TGTGCCAGCTCCTCGGGACAGGATCGGGGAAACATTCAGTACTTC
TRBJ1-4	TRBV25-1	few	.	CASSETGKNEKLFF	TGTGCCAGCAGTGAGACAGGCAAAAATGAAAAACTGTTTTTT
TRBJ2-5	TRBV5-6	once	TRBD2	CASSRGTSGAWEQYF	TGTGCCAGCAGCCGAGGGACTAGCGGGGCCTGGGAGCAGTACTTC
TRBJ2-5	TRBV19	.	.	CASSIGVGRETQYF	TGTGCCAGTAGTATCGGGGTCGGACGAGAGACCCAGTACTTC
TRBJ2-1	TRBV11-2	.	TRBD1	CASSFPGQGYNEQFF	TGTGCCAGCAGCTTTCCGGGACAGGGTTACAATGAGCAGTTCTTC
TRBJ2-1	TRBV23-1	.	TRBD2	CASSRTSASSYNEQFF	TGCGCCAGCAGCCGGACTAGCGCGAGCTCCTACAATGAGCAGTTCTTC
TRBJ1-2	TRBV15	.	.	CATSRDMQGKGYTF	TGTGCCACCAGCAGAGATATGCAGGGGAAAGGCTACACCTTC
TRBJ1-2	TRBV5-1	.	TRBD1	CASSLAGTGGSDGYTF	TGCGCCAGCAGCTTGGCCGGGACAGGGGGCAGTGATGGCTACACCTTC
TRBJ1-4	TRBV12-1	.	.	CASSFETDNEKLFF	TGCGCCAGCAGCTTTGAGACAGATAATGAAAAACTGTTTTTT
TRBJ2-2	TRBV6-4	.	TRBD2	CASSDSRTSGTGELFF	TGTGCCAGCAGTGACTCTAGGACTAGCGGTACCGGGGAGCTGTTTTTT
TRBJ2-7	TRBV4-1	few	TRBD2	CASSLEPGLAAYEQYF	TGCGCCAGCAGCCTTGAACCGGGACTAGCGGCCTACGAGCAGTACTTC
TRBJ2-1	TRBV6-1	.	TRBD2	CACRGLAGDNYEQFF	TGTGCCTGTCGGGGGCTAGCGGGAGACAACTATGAGCAGTTCTTC
TRBJ2-1	TRBV9	.	TRBD2	CASSEAGDSYNEQFF	TGTGCCAGCAGCGAAGCGGGAGACTCCTACAATGAGCAGTTCTTC
TRBJ2-1	TRBV7-9	.	TRBD1	CASSLPDRVNEQFF	TGTGCCAGCAGCTTACCGGACAGGGTCAATGAGCAGTTCTTC
TRBJ1-1	TRBV5-1	.	.	CASSVHSNTEAFF	TGCGCCAGCAGCGTGCATTCGAACACCGAAGCTTTCTTT
TRBJ2-7	TRBV2	.	.	CASSESSYEQYF	TGTGCCAGCAGTGAGTCGTCCTACGAGCAGTACTTC
TRBJ2-1	TRBV7-6	.	TRBD2	CASSFRLAEYNEQFF	TGTGCCAGCAGCTTCCGACTAGCGGAATACAATGAGCAGTTCTTC